This T cell receptor beta chain was obtained from a study of blood T cell repertoires in COVID-19. Libraries were prepared by immunoSEQ multiplex PCR; TCRdb keeps only in-frame clonotypes and omits some of them. The sample carries about 400,000 clones, roughly 90% recorded once. The CDR3 is 17 residues long. V lost 0 bases and J lost 2, with 17 bases in between. Germline V lookup: CDR1 MNHEY, CDR2 SVGEGT. The receptor was derived from a man aged 40-50 years with acute or convalescent COVID-19. Sequenced input: peripheral blood. The V and J genes are TRBV6-2 or TRBV6-3 and TRBJ2-7; D possibly corresponds to TRBD1 (6 bases). This CDR3 reads CASSYSRVHAGAYEQYF. The CDR3 coding sequence is TGTGCCAGCAGTTACTCCCGTGTTCATGCAGGGGCCTACGAGCAGTACTTC.